Given below is one TCR beta chain in context. Its antigen is still unknown. These data belong to a study of OX40 agonist ivuxolimab in advanced cancers. Study details: Ivuxolimab was delivered to patients intravenously every 2 weeks at doses spanning 0.01 to 10 mg/kg. A history of anti-PD-1, anti-PD-L1 or anti-CTLA-4 therapy was acceptable, and approximately 40% had some. Study results and caveats: CD4+ and CD8+ blood T cells expanded clonally by week 6 at 0.1 to 3.0 mg/kg.

V dropped 4 bases and J dropped 5; count of bases not matched to a gene: 11. CDR3 length: 16 residues. CDR1 and CDR2 from the germline V gene are SGDLS and YYNGEE. Sequencing was performed with immunoSEQ multiplex PCR; in TCRdb, only in-frame clones are kept and a portion is missing. In the table there are more than 50,000 clones, 75% to 85% of which are singletons. The specimen comprised CD4+ or CD8+ T cells sorted from blood, sampled in a trial of the OX40 agonist ivuxolimab. The receptor comes from an adult with an advanced solid tumor such as melanoma, head and neck, liver or kidney cancer. This chain uses TRBV9 with TRBJ2-1, with 8 bases fitting TRBD2. The CDR3 protein is CASSPRRGAGDNEQFF. The CDR3 coding sequence is TGTGCCAGCAGCCCGAGACGGGGAGCGGGGGACAATGAGCAGTTCTTC.